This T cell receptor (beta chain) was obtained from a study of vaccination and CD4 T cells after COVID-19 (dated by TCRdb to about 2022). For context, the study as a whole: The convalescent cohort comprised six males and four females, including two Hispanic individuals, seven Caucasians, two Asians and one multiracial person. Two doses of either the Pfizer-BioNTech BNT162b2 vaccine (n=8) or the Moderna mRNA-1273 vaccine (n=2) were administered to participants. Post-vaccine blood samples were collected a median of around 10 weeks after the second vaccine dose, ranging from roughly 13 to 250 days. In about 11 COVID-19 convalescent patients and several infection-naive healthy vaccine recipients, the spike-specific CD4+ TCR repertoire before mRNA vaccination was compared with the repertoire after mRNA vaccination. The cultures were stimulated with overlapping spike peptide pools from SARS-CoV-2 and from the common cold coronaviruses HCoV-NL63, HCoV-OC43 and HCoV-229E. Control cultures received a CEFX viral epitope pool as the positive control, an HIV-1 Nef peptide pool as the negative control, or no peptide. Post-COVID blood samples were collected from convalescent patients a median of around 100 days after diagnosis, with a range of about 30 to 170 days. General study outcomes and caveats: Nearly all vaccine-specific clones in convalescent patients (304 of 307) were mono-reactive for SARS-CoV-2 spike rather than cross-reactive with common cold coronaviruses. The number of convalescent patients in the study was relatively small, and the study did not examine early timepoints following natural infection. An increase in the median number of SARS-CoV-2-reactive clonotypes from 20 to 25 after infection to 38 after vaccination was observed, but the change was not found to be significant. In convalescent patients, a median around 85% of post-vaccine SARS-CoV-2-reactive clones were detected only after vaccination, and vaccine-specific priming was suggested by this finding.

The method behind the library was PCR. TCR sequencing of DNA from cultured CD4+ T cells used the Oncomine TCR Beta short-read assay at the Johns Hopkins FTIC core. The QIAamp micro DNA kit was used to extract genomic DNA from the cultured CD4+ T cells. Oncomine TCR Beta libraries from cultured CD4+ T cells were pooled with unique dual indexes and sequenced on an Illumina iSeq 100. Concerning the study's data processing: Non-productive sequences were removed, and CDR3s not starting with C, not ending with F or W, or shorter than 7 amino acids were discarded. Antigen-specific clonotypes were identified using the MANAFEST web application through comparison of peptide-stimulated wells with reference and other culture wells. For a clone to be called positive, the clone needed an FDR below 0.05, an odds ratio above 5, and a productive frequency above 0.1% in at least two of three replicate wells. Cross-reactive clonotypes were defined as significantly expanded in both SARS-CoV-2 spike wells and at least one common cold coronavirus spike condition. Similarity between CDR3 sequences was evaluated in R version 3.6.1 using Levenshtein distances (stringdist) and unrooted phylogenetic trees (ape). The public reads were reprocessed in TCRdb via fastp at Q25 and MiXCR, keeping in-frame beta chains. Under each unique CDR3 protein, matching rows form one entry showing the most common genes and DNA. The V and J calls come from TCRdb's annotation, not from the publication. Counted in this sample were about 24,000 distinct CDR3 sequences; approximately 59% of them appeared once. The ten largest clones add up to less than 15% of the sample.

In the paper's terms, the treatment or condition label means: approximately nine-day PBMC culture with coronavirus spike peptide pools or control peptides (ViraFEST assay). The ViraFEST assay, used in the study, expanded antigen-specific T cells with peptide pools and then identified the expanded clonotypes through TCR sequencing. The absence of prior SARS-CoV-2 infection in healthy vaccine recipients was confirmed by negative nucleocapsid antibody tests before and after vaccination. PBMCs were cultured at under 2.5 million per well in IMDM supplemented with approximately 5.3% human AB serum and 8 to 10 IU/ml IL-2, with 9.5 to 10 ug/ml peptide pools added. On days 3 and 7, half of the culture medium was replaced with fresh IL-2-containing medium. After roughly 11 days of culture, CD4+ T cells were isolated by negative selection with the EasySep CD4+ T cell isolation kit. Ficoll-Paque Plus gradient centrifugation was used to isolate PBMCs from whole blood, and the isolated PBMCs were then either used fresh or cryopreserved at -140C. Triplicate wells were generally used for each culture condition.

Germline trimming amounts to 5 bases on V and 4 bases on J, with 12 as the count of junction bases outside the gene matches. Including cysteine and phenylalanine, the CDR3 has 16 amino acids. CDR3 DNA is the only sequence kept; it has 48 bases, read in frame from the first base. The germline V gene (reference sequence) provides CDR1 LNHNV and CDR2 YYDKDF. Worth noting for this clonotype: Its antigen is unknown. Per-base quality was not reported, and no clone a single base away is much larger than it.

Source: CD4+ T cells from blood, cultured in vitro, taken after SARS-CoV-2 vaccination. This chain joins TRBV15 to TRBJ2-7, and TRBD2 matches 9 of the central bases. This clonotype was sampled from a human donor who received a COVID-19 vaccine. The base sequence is TGTGCCACCAGCTCTCCGGGGGCTAGCGGGGAGTACGAGCAGTACTTC. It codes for CATSSPGASGEYEQYF.